This note documents a single T cell receptor (beta chain) sequence. Its antigen is currently unknown. The CDR3 spans 15 residues. From germline, CDR1 is LNHDA and CDR2 SQIVND (reference sequence). The V and J ends lost 2 bases and 4 bases respectively, with 9 bases between them. This sample was taken from a study of radiation and T cells in renal cell carcinoma. Time point reported: blood 4 weeks post-SBRT, at nephrectomy. Treatment: 15 Gy SBRT to primary tumor, nephrectomy 4 weeks later. Nephrectomy followed 15 Gy stereotactic body radiation by 4 weeks. After SBRT, blood was collected at 2 and 4 weeks, plus baseline. This renal cell carcinoma was of the clear cell type. Whole-study results and caveats: In blood, top tumor clones expanded by 2 weeks, shrinking by 4.

Here immunoSEQ multiplex PCR was the method, and the copy in TCRdb shows in-frame clones only, minus some. The sample lists 140,000 or so clones, around nine tenths occurring once. Sequenced material: blood, taken from a patient whose treatment included radiotherapy and nephrectomy. This clonotype was sampled from a woman in her forties or fifties with renal cell carcinoma. The J gene is TRBJ1-6, the V gene TRBV19; no reliable D call. The CDR3 nucleotides are TGTGCCAGTAGTATAAGGCAGCCTTATAATTCACCCCTCCACTTT. Encoded protein: CASSIRQPYNSPLHF. The full variable domain, its missing parts supplied by reference TRBV19 and TRBJ1-6, is DGGITQSPKYLFRKEGQNVTLSCEQNLNHDAMYWYRQDPGQGLRLIYYSQIVNDFQKGDIAEGYSVSREKKESFPLTVTSAQKNPTAFYLCASSIRQPYNSPLHFGNGTRLTVT.